These 10 T cell receptor beta chains share one sample of origin, sequenced in a study of blood T cell repertoires in COVID-19. Clones were read by immunoSEQ multiplex PCR, and TCRdb kept only the in-frame ones, dropping some. The repertoire has about 110,000 clones, just over 85% of them found once; the top ten carry under 2.5%. Sequencing used peripheral blood. The receptors originated from a human donor in a cohort sampled during active COVID-19.

The CDR3 nucleotides are TGTGCCAGCAGCTTGCAACTGGGAGGCTATGGCTACACCTTC. Translation gives CASSLQLGGYGYTF. The chain has TRBV5-4 and TRBJ1-2; D not resolved. CDR3 length: 14 residues. Germline assignment: CDR1 SGHNT and CDR2 YYREEE (reference sequence). V lost 1 base, J lost 4 bases, and 11 bases lay in between.

Worth noting for this clone: Other nucleotide sequences in the sample specify the same CDR3. The chain carries TRBV3-1 (or the pseudogene TRBV3-2) and TRBJ1-2; perhaps TRBD1 as D (5 bases). The CDR3 contains 14 residues. V was pared by 6 bases and J by 3 bases, with 14 bases between. In germline, CDR1 is LGHDT, CDR2 YNNKEL (reference sequence). The CDR3 DNA reads TGTGCCAGCAGTCTCAGGGTCGGAGACTATGGCTACACCTTC. Its translation is CASSLRVGDYGYTF.

The chain recombines TRBV18 with TRBJ2-3; D not certain. This CDR3 comprises 14 residues. V was clipped by 5 bases and J by 4 bases, with 13 bases between them. Germline CDR1 and CDR2: KGHSH and LQKENI. Written as DNA, the CDR3 is TGTGCCAGCTCATTGGTCCTAGGCGCAGATACGCAGTATTTT. Encoded protein: CASSLVLGADTQYF.

The chain employs TRBV29-1 and TRBJ2-1; 7 bases agree with TRBD2. CDR1 is SQVTM and CDR2 is ANQGSEA in the germline V gene. V gave up 6 bases and J gave up 0 bases; unmatched junction bases: 11. The length of the CDR3 is 16 residues. The CDR3 sequence is CSVPRELAVSYNEQFF. The DNA for the CDR3 is TGCAGCGTCCCCCGGGAGCTAGCGGTCTCCTACAATGAGCAGTTCTTC.

The genes are TRBV24-1 and TRBJ2-1, with 8 bases matching TRBD1. Germline loops: CDR1 KGHDR, CDR2 SFDVKD. Trimming cost V 0 bases and J 5 bases; bases outside gene matches: 5. The CDR3 contains 16 residues. The CDR3 sequence: CATSDLRTGRNNEQFF. For the CDR3, the DNA is TGTGCCACCAGTGATTTGAGGACAGGGAGGAACAATGAGCAGTTCTTC.

This chain joins TRBV12-3 or TRBV12-4 and TRBJ2-1; the match to TRBD2 covers 13 bases. Trimming took 5 bases from V and 14 from J; bases not matched to a gene: 6. CDR3 length equals 13 residues. The CDR3 reads CASSPGTSGEEFF. As DNA, the CDR3 is TGTGCCAGCAGTCCAGGGACTAGCGGGGAAGAGTTCTTC.

The CDR3 sequence is CASSFGAGLNSPLHF. The DNA of the CDR3 is TGCGCCAGCAGCTTTGGGGCGGGACTCAATTCACCCCTCCACTTT. The V gene is TRBV5-1, the J gene TRBJ1-6, with a tentative D call TRBD1 (5 bases). Trimming took off 2 bases at V and 7 bases at J, with 13 bases between the two ends. Germline V CDR1 and CDR2: SGHRS, YFSETQ. The length of the CDR3 is 15 residues.

The V gene is TRBV9, the J gene TRBJ2-5; 11 positions match TRBD1. The V gene's germline CDR1 is SGDLS and CDR2 YYNGEE. This CDR3 has 15 amino acids. Trimming removed 3 bases from V and 2 bases from J; junction bases left unmatched: 3. CDR3 nucleotide sequence: TGTGCCAGCAGCGGCGGGACAGGGGGTCAAGAGACCCAGTACTTC. It encodes CASSGGTGGQETQYF.

This chain connects TRBV11-2 to TRBJ2-1; perhaps TRBD2 as D (7 bases). The CDR3 length is 13 residues. Trimming shortened V by 11 bases and J by 13 bases, and 24 bases separated the two germline ends. Germline CDR1 reads SGHAT; CDR2 reads FQNNGV. The CDR3 region is CASGGPSGTFQFF. The CDR3 DNA is TGTGCCTCCGGGGGCCCCAGCGGGACGTTTCAGTTCTTC.

V and J are TRBV11-3 and TRBJ2-1, with D possibly matching TRBD2 (6 bases). Trimming pared 5 bases from V and 4 bases from J, leaving 15 bases between. CDR1 and CDR2 from the germline V gene are SGHNT and YENEEA. The CDR3 covers 15 residues. In DNA, the CDR3 is TGTGCCAGCAGCCCTCAGGAGGGTTCGTACAATGAGCAGTTCTTC. Its translation: CASSPQEGSYNEQFF.